Listed below are T cell receptor beta chains from one sample, sequenced in a study of T cells in Graves' hyperthyroidism and ophthalmopathy. TCRdb called the multiplex PCR reads again in MiXCR, with one record for every CDR3 protein. The data hold 300,000 to 450,000 distinct CDR3 sequences, with approximately 14% observed a single time. Sequenced input: blood. Source of these receptors: a woman in her 30s with Graves' ophthalmopathy. CDR3s leave out the opening cysteine and the closing phenylalanine or tryptophan. Each record gives: V gene, J gene, CDR3 protein.

v_call: TRBV12-3/TRBV12-4; j_call: TRBJ1-2; cdr3_aa: ASSLTGEDGYT
v_call: TRBV2; j_call: TRBJ2-1; cdr3_aa: ASSRDQHNEQF
v_call: TRBV6-1; j_call: TRBJ2-1; cdr3_aa: ASISSGGLGNEQF
v_call: TRBV7-2; j_call: TRBJ2-7; cdr3_aa: ASSSAGLAGPYEQY
v_call: TRBV7-9; j_call: TRBJ2-7; cdr3_aa: ASSRGGVGPDEQY
v_call: TRBV29-1; j_call: TRBJ1-1; cdr3_aa: SVRRSVNTEAF
v_call: TRBV20-1; j_call: TRBJ2-5; cdr3_aa: SATPRTGWETQY
v_call: TRBV28; j_call: TRBJ1-4; cdr3_aa: ASSLESGARLGEKLF
v_call: TRBV30; j_call: TRBJ1-4; cdr3_aa: AWSVIRGWREKLF
v_call: TRBV9; j_call: TRBJ2-1; cdr3_aa: ASSPRGDYNEQF
v_call: TRBV28; j_call: TRBJ1-1; cdr3_aa: ASSGATPEAF
v_call: TRBV5-1; j_call: TRBJ1-1; cdr3_aa: ASRVDRGDTEAF